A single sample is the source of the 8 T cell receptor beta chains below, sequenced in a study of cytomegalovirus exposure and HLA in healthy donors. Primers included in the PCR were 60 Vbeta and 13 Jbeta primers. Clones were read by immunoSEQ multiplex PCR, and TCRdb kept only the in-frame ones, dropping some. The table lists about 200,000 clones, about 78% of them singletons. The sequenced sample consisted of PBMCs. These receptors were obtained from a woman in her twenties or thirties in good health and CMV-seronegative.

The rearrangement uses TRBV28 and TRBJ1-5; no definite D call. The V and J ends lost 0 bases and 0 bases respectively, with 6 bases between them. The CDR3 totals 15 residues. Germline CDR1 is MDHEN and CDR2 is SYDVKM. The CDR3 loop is CASSLWADSNQPQHF. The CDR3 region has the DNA TGTGCCAGCAGTTTATGGGCAGATAGCAATCAGCCCCAGCATTTT. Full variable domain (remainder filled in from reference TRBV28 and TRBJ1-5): DVKVTQSSRYLVKRTGEKVFLECVQDMDHENMFWYRQDPGLGLRLIYFSYDVKMKEKGDIPEGYSVSREKKERFSLILESASTNQTSMYLCASSLWADSNQPQHFGDGTRLSIL.

The CDR3 spells CSVTGQMNTGELFF. In nucleotides, the CDR3 is TGCAGCGTGACGGGACAGATGAACACCGGGGAGCTGTTTTTT. V is TRBV29-1 and J is TRBJ2-2; 7 positions agree with TRBD1. CDR1 is SQVTM and CDR2 is ANQGSEA in the germline V gene. V lost 6 bases to trimming and J lost 1 base; unmatched junction nucleotides: 5. The CDR3 has 14 residues.

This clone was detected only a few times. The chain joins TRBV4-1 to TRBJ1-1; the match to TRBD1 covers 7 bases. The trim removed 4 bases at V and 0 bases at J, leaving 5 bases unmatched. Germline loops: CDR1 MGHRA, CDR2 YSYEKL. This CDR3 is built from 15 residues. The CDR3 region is CASSRRTGLNTEAFF. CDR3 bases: TGCGCCAGCAGCCGAAGGACAGGCTTGAACACTGAAGCTTTCTTT.

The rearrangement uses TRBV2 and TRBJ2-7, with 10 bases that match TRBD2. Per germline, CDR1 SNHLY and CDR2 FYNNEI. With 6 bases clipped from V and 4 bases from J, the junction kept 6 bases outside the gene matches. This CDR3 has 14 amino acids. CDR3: CASRRTSGLYEQYF. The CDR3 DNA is TGTGCCAGCAGGAGGACTAGCGGACTATACGAGCAGTACTTC.

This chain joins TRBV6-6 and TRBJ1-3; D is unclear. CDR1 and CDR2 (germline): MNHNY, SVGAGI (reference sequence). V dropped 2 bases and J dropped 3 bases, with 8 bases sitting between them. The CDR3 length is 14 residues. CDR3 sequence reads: CASSYEGGGNTIYF. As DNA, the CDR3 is TGTGCCAGCAGTTACGAGGGCGGTGGAAACACCATATATTTT.

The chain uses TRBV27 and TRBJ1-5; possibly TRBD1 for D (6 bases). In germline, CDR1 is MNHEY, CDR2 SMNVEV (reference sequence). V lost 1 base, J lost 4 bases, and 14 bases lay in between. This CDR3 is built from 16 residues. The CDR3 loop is CASSLYPTGANQPQHF. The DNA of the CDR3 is TGTGCCAGCAGTTTATACCCGACAGGTGCTAATCAGCCCCAGCATTTT.

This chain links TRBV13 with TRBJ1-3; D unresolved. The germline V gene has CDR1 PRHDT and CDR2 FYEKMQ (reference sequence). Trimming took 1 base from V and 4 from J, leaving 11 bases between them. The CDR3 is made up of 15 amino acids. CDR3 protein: CASSLVTGLGNTIYF. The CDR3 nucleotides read TGTGCCAGCAGCTTAGTTACGGGGTTAGGAAACACCATATATTTT. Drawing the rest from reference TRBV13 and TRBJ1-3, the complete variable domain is AAGVIQSPRHLIKEKRETATLKCYPIPRHDTVYWYQQGPGQDPQFLISFYEKMQSDKGSIPDRFSAQQFSDYHSELNMSSLELGDSALYFCASSLVTGLGNTIYFGEGSWLTVV.

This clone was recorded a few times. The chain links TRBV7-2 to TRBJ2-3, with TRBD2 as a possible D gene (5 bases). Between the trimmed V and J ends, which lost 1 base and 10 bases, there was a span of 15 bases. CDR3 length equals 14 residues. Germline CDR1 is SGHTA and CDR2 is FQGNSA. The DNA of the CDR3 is TGTGCCAGCAGCTTAGAGGCGGGCCCAAACTCGCAGTATTTT. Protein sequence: CASSLEAGPNSQYF.